This entry describes one T cell receptor (beta chain). CDR1 is SGHDN and CDR2 is FVKESK in the germline V gene. The length of the CDR3 is 13 residues. With 7 bases clipped from V and 4 bases from J, the junction kept 4 bases outside the gene matches. The record originates from a study of blood T cell repertoires in COVID-19. Using immunoSEQ multiplex PCR, the repertoire was profiled, and TCRdb retains in-frame clones only, with some absent. The data show 300,000 to 400,000 clones, about nine tenths seen once. V is TRBV14 and J is TRBJ1-1, with 9 nucleotides matching TRBD1. The TCR comes from a man aged 55 to 70 who had recovered from COVID-19. The sequencing input was PBMCs or T cells enriched from blood (not recorded which). CDR3 amino acids: CASKQGARTEAFF. The CDR3 region has the DNA TGTGCCAGCAAACAGGGGGCGCGCACTGAAGCTTTCTTT. Using reference TRBV14 and TRBJ1-1 for the parts outside the CDR3, the full variable domain is EAGVTQFPSHSVIEKGQTVTLRCDPISGHDNLYWYRRVMGKEIKFLLHFVKESKQDESGMPNNRFLAERTGGTYSTLKVQPAELEDSGVYFCASKQGARTEAFFGQGTRLTVV.